Sequencing of this TCR beta chain was carried out in a study of T cell responses to AZD1222 COVID-19 vaccine. Using immunoSEQ multiplex PCR, the repertoire was profiled, and TCRdb retains in-frame clones only, with some absent. This table holds about 140,000 clones. This receptor was identified in an adult in good health. Sequences were obtained from peripheral blood.

This CDR3 reads CASSLGLDTQYF. CDR3 nucleotides: TGTGCCAGCAGCTTAGGTTTGGATACGCAGTATTTT. This chain links TRBV13 with TRBJ2-3; D unclear. CDR3 length: 12 residues. Germline values: CDR1 PRHDT, CDR2 FYEKMQ (reference sequence). The V gene lost 0 bases and the J gene lost 6 bases, with 4 bases spanning the gap. The full variable domain, in which reference TRBV13 and TRBJ2-3 provide the parts outside the CDR3, is AAGVIQSPRHLIKEKRETATLKCYPIPRHDTVYWYQQGPGQDPQFLISFYEKMQSDKGSIPDRFSAQQFSDYHSELNMSSLELGDSALYFCASSLGLDTQYFGPGTRLTVL.